This T cell receptor (beta chain) was captured in a study of metastatic and nonmetastatic thyroid tumors. Turning to the study itself: The study looked at repertoires side by side in blood and in tumor or nodule tissue from malignant and benign thyroid patients.

Per the original data handling: Building a distant-metastasis classifier for papillary thyroid cancer drew on CDR3 differences across clinicopathological groups. TCRdb redid the clone calls on the PCR reads using MiXCR. The V and J calls and clone size are TCRdb's, not the authors'. The repertoire holds tens of thousands of clones, with roughly a sixth as singletons. Every patient underwent thyroid surgery untreated. Overall study findings and caveats: Reports indicated that malignant thyroid tumors showed significantly higher TCR beta diversity than benign nodules did, in blood and tumor.

At least ten counts were recorded for this clone. Its antigen is not known. Looked up from germline, CDR1 is MDHEN and CDR2 is SYDVKM. Unmatched junction bases numbered 9, after V lost 6 bases and J lost 4 bases. This CDR3 is built from 15 residues. The sample comprised blood. This rearrangement joins TRBV28 to TRBJ2-3; 8 nucleotides agree with TRBD2. The clonotype was recovered from a female donor with papillary thyroid cancer or a benign thyroid nodule (not recorded which). Some clones in this sample may be carry-over from other donors' samples. The CDR3 loop is CASRNLGLAPDTQYF. The CDR3 DNA follows: TGTGCCAGCAGAAACCTCGGACTAGCCCCAGATACGCAGTATTTT.